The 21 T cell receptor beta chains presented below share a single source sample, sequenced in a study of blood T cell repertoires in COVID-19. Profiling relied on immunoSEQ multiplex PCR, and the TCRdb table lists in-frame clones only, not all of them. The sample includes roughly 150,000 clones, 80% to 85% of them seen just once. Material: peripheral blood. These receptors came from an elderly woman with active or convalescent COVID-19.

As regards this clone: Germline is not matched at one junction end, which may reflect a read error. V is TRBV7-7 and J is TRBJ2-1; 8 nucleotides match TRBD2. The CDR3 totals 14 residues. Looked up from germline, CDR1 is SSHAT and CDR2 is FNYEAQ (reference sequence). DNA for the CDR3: TGTGCTAGCAGCTTAGACGGGGGGGCAGGCGAGCAGTTCTTC. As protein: CASSLDGGAGEQFF.

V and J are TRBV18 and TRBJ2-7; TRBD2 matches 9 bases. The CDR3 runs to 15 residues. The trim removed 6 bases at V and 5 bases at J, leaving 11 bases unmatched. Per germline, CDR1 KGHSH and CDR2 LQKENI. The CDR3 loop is CASSPPLAGMNEQYF. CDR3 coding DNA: TGTGCCAGCTCCCCCCCCCTAGCGGGGATGAACGAGCAGTACTTC.

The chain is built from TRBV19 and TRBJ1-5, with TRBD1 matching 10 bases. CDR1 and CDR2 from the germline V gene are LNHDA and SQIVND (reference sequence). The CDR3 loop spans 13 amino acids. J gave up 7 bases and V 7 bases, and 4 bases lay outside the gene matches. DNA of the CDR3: TGTGCCAGTAATGGACAGGGGGGACAGCCCCAGCATTTT. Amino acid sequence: CASNGQGGQPQHF.

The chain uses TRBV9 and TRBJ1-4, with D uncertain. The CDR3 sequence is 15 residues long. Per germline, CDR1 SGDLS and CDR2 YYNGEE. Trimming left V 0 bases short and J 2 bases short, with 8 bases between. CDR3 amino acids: CASSVVRGTNEKLFF. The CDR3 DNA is TGTGCCAGCAGCGTAGTACGGGGTACTAATGAAAAACTGTTTTTT.

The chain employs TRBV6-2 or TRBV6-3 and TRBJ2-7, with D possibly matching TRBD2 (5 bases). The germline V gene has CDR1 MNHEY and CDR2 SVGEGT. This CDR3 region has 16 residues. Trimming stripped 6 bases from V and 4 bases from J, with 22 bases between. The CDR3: CASSDLGGSAKYEQYF. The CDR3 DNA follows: TGTGCCAGCAGCGACCTTGGTGGTAGCGCCAAATACGAGCAGTACTTC.

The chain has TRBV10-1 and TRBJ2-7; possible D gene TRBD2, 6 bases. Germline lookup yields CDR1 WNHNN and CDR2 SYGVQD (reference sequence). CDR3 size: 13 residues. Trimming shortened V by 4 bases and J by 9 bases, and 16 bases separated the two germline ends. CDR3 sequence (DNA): TGCGCCAGCAGTGGGACCGTCCTGGAGGGGCAGTACTTC. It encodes CASSGTVLEGQYF.

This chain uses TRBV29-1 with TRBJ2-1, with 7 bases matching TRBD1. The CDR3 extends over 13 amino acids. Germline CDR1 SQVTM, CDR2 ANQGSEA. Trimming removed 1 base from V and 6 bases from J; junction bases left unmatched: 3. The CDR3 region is CSVEARQGNEQFF. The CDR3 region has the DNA TGCAGCGTTGAAGCCCGACAGGGCAATGAGCAGTTCTTC.

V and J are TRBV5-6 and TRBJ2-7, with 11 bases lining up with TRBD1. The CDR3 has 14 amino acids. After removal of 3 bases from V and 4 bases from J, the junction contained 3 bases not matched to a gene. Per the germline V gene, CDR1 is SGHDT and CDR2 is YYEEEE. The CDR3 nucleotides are TGTGCCAGCAGCTGGGACAGGGGGGCATACGAGCAGTACTTC. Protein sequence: CASSWDRGAYEQYF.

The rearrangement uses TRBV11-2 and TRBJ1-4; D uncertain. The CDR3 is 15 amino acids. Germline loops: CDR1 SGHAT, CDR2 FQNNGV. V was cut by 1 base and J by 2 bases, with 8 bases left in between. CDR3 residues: CASSLGGATNEKLFF. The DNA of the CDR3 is TGTGCCAGCAGCTTAGGAGGTGCGACTAATGAAAAACTGTTTTTT.

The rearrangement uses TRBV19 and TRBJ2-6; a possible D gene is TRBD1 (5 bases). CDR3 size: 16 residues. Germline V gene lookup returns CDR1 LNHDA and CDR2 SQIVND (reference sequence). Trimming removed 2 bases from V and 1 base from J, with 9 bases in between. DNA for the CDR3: TGTGCCAGTAGTATACAGGGCTCGTCTGGGGCCAACGTCCTGACTTTC. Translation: CASSIQGSSGANVLTF.

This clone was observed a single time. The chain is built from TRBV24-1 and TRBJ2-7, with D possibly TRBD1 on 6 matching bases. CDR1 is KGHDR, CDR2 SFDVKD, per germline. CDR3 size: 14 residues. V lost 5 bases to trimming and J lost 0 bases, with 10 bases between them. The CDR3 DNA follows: TGTGCCACCAGTGGGGGACACCCCTCCTACGAGCAGTACTTC. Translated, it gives CATSGGHPSYEQYF.

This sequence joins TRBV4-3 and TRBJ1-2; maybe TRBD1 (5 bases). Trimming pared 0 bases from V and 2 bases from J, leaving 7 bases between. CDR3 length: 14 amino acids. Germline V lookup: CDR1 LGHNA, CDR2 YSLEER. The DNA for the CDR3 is TGCGCCAGCAGCCAAGAAAGACAGAACTATGGCTACACCTTC. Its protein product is CASSQERQNYGYTF.

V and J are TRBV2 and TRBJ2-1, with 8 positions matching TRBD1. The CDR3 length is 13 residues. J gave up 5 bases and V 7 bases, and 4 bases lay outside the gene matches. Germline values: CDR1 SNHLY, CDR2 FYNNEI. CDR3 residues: CASNDRGNNEQFF. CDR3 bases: TGTGCCAGCAATGACAGGGGAAACAATGAGCAGTTCTTC.

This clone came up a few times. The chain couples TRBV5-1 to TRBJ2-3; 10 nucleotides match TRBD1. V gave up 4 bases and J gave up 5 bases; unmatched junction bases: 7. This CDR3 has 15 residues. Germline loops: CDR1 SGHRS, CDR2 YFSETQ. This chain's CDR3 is CASSKEGQGVDTQYF. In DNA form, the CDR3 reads TGCGCCAGCAGCAAAGAAGGACAGGGGGTAGATACGCAGTATTTT.

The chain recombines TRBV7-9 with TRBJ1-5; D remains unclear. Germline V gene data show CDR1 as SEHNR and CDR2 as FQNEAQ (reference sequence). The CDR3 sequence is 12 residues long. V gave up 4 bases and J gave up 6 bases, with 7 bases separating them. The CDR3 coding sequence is TGTGCCAGCAGCTCGGTTGGTCAGCCCCAGCATTTT. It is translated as CASSSVGQPQHF.

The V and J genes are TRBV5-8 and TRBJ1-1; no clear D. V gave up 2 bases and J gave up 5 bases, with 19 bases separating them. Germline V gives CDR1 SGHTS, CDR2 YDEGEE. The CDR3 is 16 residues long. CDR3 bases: TGTGCCAGCAGCTTTCTCGTTGGAGGGTGGAAGACTGAAGCTTTCTTT. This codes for CASSFLVGGWKTEAFF.

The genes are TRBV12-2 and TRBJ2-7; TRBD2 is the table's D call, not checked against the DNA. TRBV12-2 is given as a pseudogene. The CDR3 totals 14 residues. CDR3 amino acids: CASRLVRVSYEQYF. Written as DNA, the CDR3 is TGTGCAAGTCGCTTAGTACGGGTTTCCTACGAGCAGTACTTC.

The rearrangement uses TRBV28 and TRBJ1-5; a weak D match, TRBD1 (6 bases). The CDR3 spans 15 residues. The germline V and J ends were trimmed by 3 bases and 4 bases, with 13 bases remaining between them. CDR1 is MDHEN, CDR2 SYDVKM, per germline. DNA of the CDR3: TGTGCCAGCAGTTTGGCACAGGGAGTGAATCAGCCCCAGCATTTT. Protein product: CASSLAQGVNQPQHF. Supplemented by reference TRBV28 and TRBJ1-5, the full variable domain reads DVKVTQSSRYLVKRTGEKVFLECVQDMDHENMFWYRQDPGLGLRLIYFSYDVKMKEKGDIPEGYSVSREKKERFSLILESASTNQTSMYLCASSLAQGVNQPQHFGDGTRLSIL.

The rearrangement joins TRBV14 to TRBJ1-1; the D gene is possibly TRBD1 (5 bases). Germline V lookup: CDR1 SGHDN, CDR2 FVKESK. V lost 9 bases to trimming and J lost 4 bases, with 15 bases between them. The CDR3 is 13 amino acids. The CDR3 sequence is CASTLREGTEAFF. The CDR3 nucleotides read TGTGCCAGTACACTCAGGGAGGGCACTGAAGCTTTCTTT.

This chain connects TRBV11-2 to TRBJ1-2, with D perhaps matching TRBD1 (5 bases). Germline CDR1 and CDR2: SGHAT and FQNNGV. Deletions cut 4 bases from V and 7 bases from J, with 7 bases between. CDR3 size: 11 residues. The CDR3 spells CASSYGGGYTF. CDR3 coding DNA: TGTGCCAGCAGCTACGGGGGTGGCTACACCTTC.

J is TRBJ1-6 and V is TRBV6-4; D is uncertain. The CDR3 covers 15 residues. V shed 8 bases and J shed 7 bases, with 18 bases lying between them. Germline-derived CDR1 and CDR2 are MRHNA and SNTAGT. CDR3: CASSPRSGQNSPLHF. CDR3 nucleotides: TGTGCCAGCTCTCCCCGCAGCGGTCAAAATTCACCCCTCCACTTT.